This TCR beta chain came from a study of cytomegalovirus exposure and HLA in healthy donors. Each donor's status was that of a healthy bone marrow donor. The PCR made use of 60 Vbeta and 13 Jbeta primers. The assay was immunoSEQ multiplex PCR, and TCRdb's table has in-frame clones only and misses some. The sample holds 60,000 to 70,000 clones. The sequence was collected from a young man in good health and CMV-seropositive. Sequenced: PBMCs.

DNA of the CDR3: TGTGCCAGCAGCCAGTCAGGGACTAGCGGAGACAATGAGCAGTTCTTC. Its protein product is CASSQSGTSGDNEQFF. The gene calls are TRBV11-2 and TRBJ2-1, with 11 bases fitting TRBD2. The CDR3 is 16 amino acids. V gave up 5 bases and J gave up 5 bases; unmatched junction bases: 8. Germline lookup yields CDR1 SGHAT and CDR2 FQNNGV.